The 26 T cell receptor beta chains reported below all come from one sample, sequenced in a study of cytomegalovirus exposure and HLA in healthy donors. Assay: immunoSEQ multiplex PCR; the TCRdb copy retains only in-frame clones and omits some. This sample has over 150,000 clones; 85% to 90% occur once, and the top ten carry around 2.1%. Sequenced material: PBMCs. These receptors all come from a human donor in good health.

The chain couples TRBV6-5 to TRBJ2-1, with a tentative D call TRBD1 (5 bases). The V end lost 6 bases, the J end lost 3 bases, and 15 bases lay between the germline ends. The germline CDR1 and CDR2 sequences are MNHEY and SVGAGI. The CDR3 is 15 residues long. For the CDR3, the DNA is TGTGCCAGCAGGGACATAACAGGTGACTACAATGAGCAGTTCTTC. It translates to CASRDITGDYNEQFF.

This CDR3 is CASSFVPPGLKYGYTF. In DNA form, the CDR3 reads TGTGCCAGCAGTTTCGTCCCGCCGGGACTAAAATATGGCTACACCTTC. The chain joins TRBV27 to TRBJ1-2; TRBD1 might be the D (5 bases). The CDR3 consists of 16 residues. CDR1 MNHEY and CDR2 SMNVEV come from the germline V gene (reference sequence). V gave up 3 bases and J gave up 5 bases, with 19 bases separating them.

J is TRBJ2-1 and V is TRBV5-1; D remains ambiguous. Germline CDR1 and CDR2: SGHRS and YFSETQ. V shed 4 bases and J shed 4 bases, with 9 bases lying between them. This CDR3 comprises 13 residues. Here the CDR3 reads CASSGDLYNEQFF. The CDR3 bases are TGCGCCAGCAGCGGAGATTTGTACAATGAGCAGTTCTTC.

This clone occurred a few times. CDR3 in DNA: TGTGCCAGCAGTGAAAGGAGTACAACTAATGAAAAACTGTTTTTT. It yields the protein CASSERSTTNEKLFF. This rearrangement joins TRBV25-1 to TRBJ1-4; no definite D call. The CDR3 is 15 amino acids. V was clipped by 2 bases and J by 0 bases, with 7 bases between them. From germline, CDR1 is MGHDK and CDR2 SYGVNS.

This clone was found many times. CDR3 nucleotides: TGTGCCAGTAGTAATCTCCGGGACAGGGGGCACAACTATGGCTACACCTTC. Residues: CASSNLRDRGHNYGYTF. V and J are TRBV19 and TRBJ1-2; 12 bases agree with TRBD1. Trimming cost V 4 bases and J 2 bases; bases outside gene matches: 8. This CDR3 has 17 residues. The germline V gene encodes CDR1 LNHDA and CDR2 SQIVND (reference sequence).

The V and J genes are TRBV7-6 and TRBJ2-7, with D maybe TRBD2 (6 bases). This CDR3 is built from 14 residues. V was pared by 5 bases and J by 2 bases, with 13 bases between. Germline CDR1 reads SGHVS; CDR2 reads FNYEAQ. The CDR3, as DNA: TGTGCCAGCAGCCCAGCGGGTAATACCTACGAGCAGTACTTC. Translation: CASSPAGNTYEQYF.

The genes are TRBV2 and TRBJ2-5, with TRBD1 matching 9 bases. The CDR3 sequence is 15 residues long. The trim removed 5 bases at V and 2 bases at J, leaving 6 bases unmatched. CDR1 is SNHLY and CDR2 is FYNNEI in the germline V gene. CDR3 DNA sequence: TGTGCCAGCAGTACAGGGGGCCACCCTCAAGAGACCCAGTACTTC. This sequence encodes CASSTGGHPQETQYF.

This rearrangement joins TRBV7-3 to TRBJ2-7, with D perhaps TRBD1 (5 bases). Germline V gives CDR1 SGHTA, CDR2 FQGTGA. The CDR3 extends over 15 amino acids. V shed 1 base and J shed 0 bases, with 10 bases lying between them. The CDR3: CASSLRGGSSYEQYF. The CDR3 region has the DNA TGTGCCAGCAGCTTAAGGGGCGGTAGCTCCTACGAGCAGTACTTC.

The DNA of the CDR3 is TGTGCCAGCAGCTTACAGAGGAACGAAAAACTGTTTTTT. Its protein product is CASSLQRNEKLFF. The chain employs TRBV7-2 and TRBJ1-4; D uncertain. CDR1 and CDR2 from the germline V gene are SGHTA and FQGNSA. The CDR3 totals 13 residues. Trimming removed 2 bases from V and 8 bases from J, with 9 bases in between.

Here the CDR3 DNA reads TGTGCCAGCAGCCAGGGGAGTGGGACCGGGGAGCTGTTTTTT. Translation gives CASSQGSGTGELFF. The chain links TRBV7-9 to TRBJ2-2; possible D gene TRBD1, 6 bases. CDR1 and CDR2 (germline): SEHNR, FQNEAQ (reference sequence). Trimming pared 5 bases from V and 5 bases from J, leaving 12 bases between. The CDR3 extends over 14 amino acids.

The V and J genes are TRBV6-5 and TRBJ2-3, with TRBD2 matching over 11 bases. The CDR3 is 16 amino acids. J lost 1 base, V lost 4 bases, and 4 bases had no gene match. Germline V gene data show CDR1 as MNHEY and CDR2 as SVGAGI. The CDR3 loop reads CASSFKLAGGTDTQYF. CDR3 bases: TGTGCCAGCAGTTTTAAACTAGCGGGGGGCACAGATACGCAGTATTTT.

The rearrangement joins TRBV28 to TRBJ1-2; D gene uncertain. Trimming took 5 bases from V and 3 from J, leaving 7 bases between them. The germline V gene has CDR1 MDHEN and CDR2 SYDVKM. The CDR3 is 12 residues long. The CDR3 sequence: CASSPGYYGYTF. The CDR3 DNA reads TGTGCCAGCAGTCCCGGGTACTATGGCTACACCTTC.

V usage is TRBV30 and J usage is TRBJ1-4; possible D gene TRBD1, 5 bases. Trimming pared 2 bases from V and 8 bases from J, leaving 12 bases between. The germline V gene has CDR1 GTSNPN and CDR2 SVGIG (reference sequence). The CDR3 contains 13 residues. The CDR3 DNA follows: TGTGCCTGGAGTAGACAGATCGGGGAAAAACTGTTTTTT. Amino acids: CAWSRQIGEKLFF. The whole variable domain, filled in from reference TRBV30 and TRBJ1-4, reads SQTIHQWPATLVQPVGSPLSLECTVEGTSNPNLYWYRQAAGRGLQLLFYSVGIGQISSEVPQNLSASRPQDRQFILSSKKLLLSDSGFYLCAWSRQIGEKLFFGSGTQLSVL.

J is TRBJ2-1 and V is TRBV7-6, with D maybe TRBD2 (5 bases). CDR1 SGHVS and CDR2 FNYEAQ come from the germline V gene. The V and J ends lost 0 bases and 8 bases respectively, with 8 bases between them. The CDR3 runs to 13 residues. As DNA, the CDR3 is TGTGCCAGCAGCTTAGCTACCGGGGATGAGCAGTTCTTC. It specifies CASSLATGDEQFF.

This clone turned up a few times. J is TRBJ1-2 and V is TRBV11-2, with unresolved D. Between the trimmed V and J ends, which lost 4 bases and 4 bases, there was a span of 19 bases. This CDR3 is 16 amino acids long. Germline CDR1 reads SGHAT; CDR2 reads FQNNGV. This CDR3 is CASSSPSGGHTYGYTF. The CDR3 coding sequence is TGTGCCAGCAGCTCACCCTCGGGAGGCCATACCTATGGCTACACCTTC.

This clone has a single count. J is TRBJ2-1 and V is TRBV7-2; tentatively, D is TRBD2 (7 bases). V was pared by 4 bases and J by 8 bases, with 15 bases between. CDR1 and CDR2 from the germline V gene are SGHTA and FQGNSA. This CDR3 has 14 amino acids. The CDR3 sequence is CASSSRRGADEQFF. The CDR3, as DNA: TGTGCCAGCAGCTCCCGACGGGGGGCCGATGAGCAGTTCTTC.

The rearrangement joins TRBV5-8 to TRBJ1-5, with no clear D. This CDR3 spans 15 amino acids. Between the trimmed V and J ends, which lost 2 bases and 2 bases, there was a span of 11 bases. Germline CDR1 and CDR2: SGHTS and YDEGEE. This chain's CDR3 is CASSLLGMGNQPQHF. CDR3 coding DNA: TGTGCCAGCAGCTTACTAGGGATGGGCAATCAGCCCCAGCATTTT.

The chain links TRBV11-2 to TRBJ2-4; unclear D gene. CDR1 and CDR2 from the germline V gene are SGHAT and FQNNGV. Deletions cut 6 bases from V and 0 bases from J, with 6 bases between. The CDR3 consists of 13 residues. CDR3 residues: CASRQLAKNIQYF. DNA for the CDR3: TGTGCCAGCAGACAGCTAGCCAAAAACATTCAGTACTTC. Looking up the rest from reference TRBV11-2 and TRBJ2-4 gives the full variable domain: EAGVAQSPRYKIIEKRQSVAFWCNPISGHATLYWYQQILGQGPKLLIQFQNNGVVDDSQLPKDRFSAERLKGVDSTLKIQPAKLEDSAVYLCASRQLAKNIQYFGAGTRLSVL.

CDR3 coding DNA: TGCAGCGCCTACCGACAGGGGGCTTACGAGCAGTACTTC. This sequence encodes CSAYRQGAYEQYF. The genes are TRBV29-1 and TRBJ2-7, with 10 bases identical to TRBD1. This CDR3 is built from 13 residues. V lost 7 bases, J lost 4 bases, and 7 bases stayed unmatched. Germline-derived CDR1 and CDR2 are SQVTM and ANQGSEA.

The V gene is TRBV6-6, the J gene TRBJ2-2; D is uncertain. Looked up from germline, CDR1 is MNHNY and CDR2 is SVGAGI (reference sequence). The CDR3 runs 12 residues. Deletions cut 6 bases from V and 6 bases from J, with 8 bases between. CDR3 loop: CASSHGAGELFF. The CDR3 coding sequence is TGTGCCAGCAGCCACGGAGCCGGGGAGCTGTTTTTT.

V and J are TRBV7-8 and TRBJ2-3; D is ambiguous. This CDR3 spans 14 amino acids. Trimming took 4 bases from V and 6 from J, leaving 14 bases between them. The germline V gene has CDR1 SGHVS and CDR2 FQNEAQ. The CDR3 region is CASSSHRHGDTQYF. The CDR3 DNA is TGTGCCAGCAGCTCCCATCGCCACGGGGATACGCAGTATTTT. The whole variable domain, remainder taken from reference TRBV7-8 and TRBJ2-3, is GAGVSQSPRYKVAKRGQDVALRCDPISGHVSLFWYQQALGQGPEFLTYFQNEAQLDKSGLPSDRFFAERPEGSVSTLKIQRTQQEDSAVYLCASSSHRHGDTQYFGPGTRLTVL.

The genes are TRBV6-5 and TRBJ2-2; TRBD1 matches 7 bases. The ends lost 5 bases at V and 0 bases at J; junction bases unmatched: 3. Germline assignment: CDR1 MNHEY and CDR2 SVGAGI. This CDR3 spans 15 amino acids. CDR3 in amino acids: CASSRDRSNTGELFF. CDR3 nucleotides: TGTGCCAGCAGTCGGGACAGATCGAACACCGGGGAGCTGTTTTTT.

V and J are TRBV4-1 and TRBJ2-1; TRBD2 aligns across 9 bases. The trim removed 1 base at V and 2 bases at J, leaving 6 bases unmatched. Per germline, CDR1 MGHRA and CDR2 YSYEKL. The CDR3 has 17 residues. The CDR3 nucleotides read TGCGCCAGCAGCCAAGGCCTAGCGGGGATTACCTACAATGAGCAGTTCTTC. It yields the protein CASSQGLAGITYNEQFF.

The genes are TRBV4-3 and TRBJ2-7, with TRBD1 matching 10 bases. The V and J ends lost 6 bases and 5 bases, in that order; junction bases with no gene match: 13. Germline-derived CDR1 and CDR2 are LGHNA and YSLEER. The CDR3 is 16 amino acids. The CDR3 DNA sequence: TGCGCCAGCAGTCGTTCCCGGACAGGGGGTCCTCACGAGCAGTACTTC. Its translation is CASSRSRTGGPHEQYF.

The chain joins TRBV27 to TRBJ2-2, with D possibly being TRBD2 (7 bases). From germline, CDR1 is MNHEY and CDR2 SMNVEV (reference sequence). The CDR3 contains 17 residues. Trimming took off 6 bases at V and 5 bases at J, with 22 bases between the two ends. Here the CDR3 reads CASRLGGGGDRTGELFF. The CDR3 nucleotides are TGTGCCAGCAGACTAGGAGGGGGGGGCGATAGGACCGGGGAGCTGTTTTTT.

V and J are TRBV7-3 and TRBJ2-7; maybe TRBD2 (5 bases). CDR3 length equals 14 residues. The V end was cut by 5 bases, the J end by 2 bases, with 13 bases between. The germline gives CDR1 SGHTA, CDR2 FQGTGA. The CDR3 loop is CASSPGGGTYEQYF. The DNA of the CDR3 is TGTGCCAGCAGCCCAGGTGGAGGTACCTACGAGCAGTACTTC.